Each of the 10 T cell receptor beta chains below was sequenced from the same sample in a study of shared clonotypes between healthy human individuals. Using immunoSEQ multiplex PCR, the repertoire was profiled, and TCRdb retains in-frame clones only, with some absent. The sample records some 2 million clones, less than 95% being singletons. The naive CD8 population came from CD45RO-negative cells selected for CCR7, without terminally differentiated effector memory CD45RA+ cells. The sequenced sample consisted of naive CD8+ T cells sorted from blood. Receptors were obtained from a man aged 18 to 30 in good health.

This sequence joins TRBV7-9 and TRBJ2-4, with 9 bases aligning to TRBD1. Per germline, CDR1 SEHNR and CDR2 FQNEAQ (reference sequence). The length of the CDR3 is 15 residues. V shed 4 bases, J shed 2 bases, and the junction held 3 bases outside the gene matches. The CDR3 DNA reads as TGTGCCAGCAGCTCAACAGGGGGCACCAAAAACATTCAGTACTTC. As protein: CASSSTGGTKNIQYF.

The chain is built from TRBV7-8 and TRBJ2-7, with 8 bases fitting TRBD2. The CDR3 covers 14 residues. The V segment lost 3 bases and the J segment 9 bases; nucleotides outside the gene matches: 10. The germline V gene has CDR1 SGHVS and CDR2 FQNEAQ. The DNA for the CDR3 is TGTGCCAGCAGCTTCGGGACTAGAGAGCCGGGGCAGTACTTC. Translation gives CASSFGTREPGQYF. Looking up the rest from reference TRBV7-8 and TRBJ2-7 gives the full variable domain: GAGVSQSPRYKVAKRGQDVALRCDPISGHVSLFWYQQALGQGPEFLTYFQNEAQLDKSGLPSDRFFAERPEGSVSTLKIQRTQQEDSAVYLCASSFGTREPGQYFGPGTRLTVT.

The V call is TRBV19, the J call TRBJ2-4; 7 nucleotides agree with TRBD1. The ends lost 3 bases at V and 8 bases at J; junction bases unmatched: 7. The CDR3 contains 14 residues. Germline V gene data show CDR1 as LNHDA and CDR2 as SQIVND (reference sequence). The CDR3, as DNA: TGTGCCAGTAGTATCGGGTCAGGGGGATACATTCAGTACTTC. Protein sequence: CASSIGSGGYIQYF.

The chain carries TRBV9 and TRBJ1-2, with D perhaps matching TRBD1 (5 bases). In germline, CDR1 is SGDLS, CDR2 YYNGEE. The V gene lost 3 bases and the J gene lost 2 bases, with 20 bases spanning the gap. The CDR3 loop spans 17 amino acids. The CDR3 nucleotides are TGTGCCAGCAGCGCCCCCCAGGGACTGTTCGCCAACTATGGCTACACCTTC. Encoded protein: CASSAPQGLFANYGYTF.

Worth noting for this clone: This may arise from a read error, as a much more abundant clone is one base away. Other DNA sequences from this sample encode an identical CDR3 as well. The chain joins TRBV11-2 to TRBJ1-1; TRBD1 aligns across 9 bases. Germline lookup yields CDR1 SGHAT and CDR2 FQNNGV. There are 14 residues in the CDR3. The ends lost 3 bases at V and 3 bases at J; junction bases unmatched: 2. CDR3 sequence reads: CASSLGTGYTEAFF. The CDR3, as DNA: TGTGCCAGCAGCTTGGGGACAGGGTACACTGAAGCTTTCTTT. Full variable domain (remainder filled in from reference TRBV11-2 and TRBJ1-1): EAGVAQSPRYKIIEKRQSVAFWCNPISGHATLYWYQQILGQGPKLLIQFQNNGVVDDSQLPKDRFSAERLKGVDSTLKIQPAKLEDSAVYLCASSLGTGYTEAFFGQGTRLTVV.

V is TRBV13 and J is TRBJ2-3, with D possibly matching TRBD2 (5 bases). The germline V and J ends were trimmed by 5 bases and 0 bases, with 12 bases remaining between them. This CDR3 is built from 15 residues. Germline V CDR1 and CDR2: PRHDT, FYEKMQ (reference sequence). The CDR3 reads CASSHGLSSTDTQYF. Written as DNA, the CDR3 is TGTGCCAGCAGCCACGGACTGTCTAGCACAGATACGCAGTATTTT.

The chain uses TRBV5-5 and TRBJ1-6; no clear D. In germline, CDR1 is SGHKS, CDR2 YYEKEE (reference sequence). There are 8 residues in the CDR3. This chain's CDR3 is CRRSPLHF. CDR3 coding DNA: TGTAGGCGATCACCCCTCCACTTT.

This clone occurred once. The CDR3 nucleotides read TGTGCCAGCAGCCCCGGGACTAGCGTCACAGATACGCAGTATTTT. This sequence encodes CASSPGTSVTDTQYF. The chain employs TRBV7-2 and TRBJ2-3; the match to TRBD2 covers 10 bases. V was clipped by 5 bases and J by 2 bases; unmatched bases: 4. CDR1 is SGHTA, CDR2 FQGNSA, per germline. The CDR3 sequence is 15 residues long.

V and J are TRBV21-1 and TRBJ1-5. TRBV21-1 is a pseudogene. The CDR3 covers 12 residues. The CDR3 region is CAINERSQPQHF. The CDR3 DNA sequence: TGTGCCATCAACGAGCGATCCCAGCCCCAGCATTTT.

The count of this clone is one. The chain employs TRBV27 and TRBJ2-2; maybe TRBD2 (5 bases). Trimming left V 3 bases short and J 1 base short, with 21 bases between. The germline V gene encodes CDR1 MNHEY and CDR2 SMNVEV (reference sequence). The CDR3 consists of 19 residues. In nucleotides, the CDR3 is TGTGCCAGCAGTTTTTTCCCTCCCCTGAGCGGATTGAACACCGGGGAGCTGTTTTTT. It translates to CASSFFPPLSGLNTGELFF.